One sample yielded the 8 T cell receptor beta chains listed below, sequenced in a study of T and B cells in COVID-19 patients. TRB rearrangements were amplified by multiplex PCR with BIOMED2 TRB-A/B primers. In TCRdb, the multiplex PCR reads were re-called with MiXCR into one record per CDR3 protein. The sample has approximately 10,000 distinct CDR3 sequences; 25% to 30% are singletons. TRB was amplified from about 260-540 ng of blood genomic DNA. The sequenced material came from blood. These receptors were taken from a human donor who had recovered from COVID-19.

This clonotype is classed as medium-sized. The chain joins TRBV6-2 or TRBV6-3 to TRBJ2-1, with D perhaps matching TRBD1 or TRBD2 (5 bases each). Germline V gene sequence: CDR1 MNHEY, CDR2 SVGEGT. The CDR3 is 15 amino acids. V lost 3 bases to trimming and J lost 15 bases, with 24 bases between them. The CDR3 nucleotides are TGTGCCAGCAGTTATGCCGAGGGATGGCTGGGGCGTGTGTTCTTC. Protein product: CASSYAEGWLGRVFF.

V and J are TRBV29-1 and TRBJ2-5, with 13 bases matching TRBD2. The germline V gene has CDR1 SQVTM and CDR2 ANQGSEA. Unmatched junction bases numbered 14, after V lost 7 bases and J lost 6 bases. This CDR3 is 16 amino acids long. CDR3 sequence (DNA): TGCAGCGGGGGGACTAGCGGGGTGGCGGTGTTTCAGACCCAGTACTTC. Residues: CSGGTSGVAVFQTQYF.

The CDR3 reads CASRRQVVQETQYF. The CDR3 DNA reads as TGTGCCAGCAGACGACAGGTTGTACAAGAGACCCAGTACTTC. The chain joins TRBV6-2 or TRBV6-3 to TRBJ2-5; D possibly corresponds to TRBD1 (6 bases). V lost 6 bases to trimming and J lost 2 bases, with 13 bases between them. The CDR3 covers 14 residues. Germline CDR1 and CDR2: MNHEY and SVGEGT.

In this sample, this clonotype is medium-sized (0.01 to 0.1%). V and J are TRBV19 and TRBJ1-6, with a possible D match to TRBD1 (5 bases). CDR1 and CDR2 from the germline V gene are LNHDA and SQIVND (reference sequence). Trimming shortened V by 3 bases and J by 7 bases, and 10 bases separated the two germline ends. The CDR3 contains 14 residues. The CDR3 region is CASSISGGNSPLHF. CDR3 nucleotide sequence: TGTGCCAGTAGTATCTCTGGGGGGAATTCACCCCTCCACTTT.

By its share, this clonotype is medium-sized. The chain uses TRBV19 and TRBJ2-7; 14 bases map to TRBD2. J was trimmed by 9 bases and V by 6 bases; bases with no gene match: 7. From germline, CDR1 is LNHDA and CDR2 SQIVND (reference sequence). The CDR3 consists of 14 residues. This CDR3 is CASSPTSGRAGQYF. CDR3 coding DNA: TGTGCCAGTAGCCCGACTAGCGGGAGGGCCGGGCAGTACTTC.

This clonotype was counted a few times. The chain employs TRBV5-1 and TRBJ1-2, with 9 bases that match TRBD1. J was trimmed by 6 bases and V by 3 bases; bases with no gene match: 9. The CDR3 sequence is 15 residues long. Germline V CDR1 and CDR2: SGHRS, YFSETQ. As DNA, the CDR3 is TGCGCCAGCAGCTCGACAGGGGGAAAGGAAAATGGCTACACCTTC. It is translated as CASSSTGGKENGYTF.

The CDR3 is CASSLTGGDQPQHF. The CDR3, as DNA: TGTGCCAGCTCACTAACCGGTGGGGATCAGCCCCAGCATTTT. The V and J genes are TRBV18 and TRBJ1-5; D not certain. V lost 4 bases to trimming and J lost 5 bases, with 12 bases between them. The germline gives CDR1 KGHSH, CDR2 LQKENI. The CDR3 consists of 14 residues.

This rearrangement joins TRBV7-9 to TRBJ2-5, with D unclear. This CDR3 is built from 19 residues. V lost 5 bases and J 2 bases, leaving 27 bases between the germline ends. The germline CDR1 and CDR2 sequences are SEHNR and FQNEAQ (reference sequence). CDR3 loop: CASSPSVDGLLFSQETQYF. The CDR3, as DNA: TGTGCCAGCAGCCCCTCGGTGGACGGATTATTATTCTCGCAAGAGACCCAGTACTTC.